This T cell receptor beta chain was identified in a study of OX40 agonist ivuxolimab in advanced cancers. Overall study results and limits: At doses 0.1 to 3.0 mg/kg, CD4+ and CD8+ clones expanded.

With V trimmed by 2 bases and J by 8 bases, 15 bases remained unmatched. CDR3 length equals 17 residues. Germline lookup yields CDR1 SGDLS and CDR2 YYNGEE. This clone is a singleton in its sample. The antigen remains unidentified. The repertoire was sequenced with immunoSEQ multiplex PCR; TCRdb's copy has only in-frame clones and lacks some. The sample lists 38,000 or so clones, roughly nine tenths occurring once. V gene TRBV9 combines with J gene TRBJ1-4, with 7 bases aligning to TRBD1. This sample comprised CD4+ or CD8+ T cells sorted from blood, obtained in a trial of the OX40 agonist ivuxolimab. The TCR comes from an adult with an advanced solid tumor such as melanoma, head and neck, liver or kidney cancer. CDR3 sequence (DNA): TGTGCCAGCAGCGTCGCGGGCCTGGGACAGCTAGGAGAAAAACTGTTTTTT. Encoded protein: CASSVAGLGQLGEKLFF. Full variable domain (outside the CDR3, taken from reference TRBV9 and TRBJ1-4): DSGVTQTPKHLITATGQRVTLRCSPRSGDLSVYWYQQSLDQGLQFLIQYYNGEERAKGNILERFSAQQFPDLHSELNLSSLELGDSALYFCASSVAGLGQLGEKLFFGSGTQLSVL.